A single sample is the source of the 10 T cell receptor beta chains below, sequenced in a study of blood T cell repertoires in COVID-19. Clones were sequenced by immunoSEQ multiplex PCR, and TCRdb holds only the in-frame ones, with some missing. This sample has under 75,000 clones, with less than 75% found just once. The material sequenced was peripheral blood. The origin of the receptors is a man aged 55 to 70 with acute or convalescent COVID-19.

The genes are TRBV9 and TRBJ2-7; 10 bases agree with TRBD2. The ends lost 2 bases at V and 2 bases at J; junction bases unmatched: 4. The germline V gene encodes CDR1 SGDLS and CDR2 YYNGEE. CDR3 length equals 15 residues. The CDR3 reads CASSVGLAEAYEQYF. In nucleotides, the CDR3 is TGTGCCAGCAGCGTCGGACTAGCGGAAGCCTACGAGCAGTACTTC.

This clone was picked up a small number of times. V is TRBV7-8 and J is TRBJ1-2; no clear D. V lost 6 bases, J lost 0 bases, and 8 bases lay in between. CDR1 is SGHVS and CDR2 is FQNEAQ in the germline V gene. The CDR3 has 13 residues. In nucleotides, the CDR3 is TGTGCCAGCAGTCGAGGGCCTAACTATGGCTACACCTTC. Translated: CASSRGPNYGYTF.

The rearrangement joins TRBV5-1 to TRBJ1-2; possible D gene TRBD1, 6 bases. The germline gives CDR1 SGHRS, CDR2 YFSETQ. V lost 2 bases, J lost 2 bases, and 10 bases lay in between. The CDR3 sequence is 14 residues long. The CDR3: CASSFEGQNYGYTF. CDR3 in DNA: TGCGCCAGCAGCTTCGAAGGACAGAACTATGGCTACACCTTC.

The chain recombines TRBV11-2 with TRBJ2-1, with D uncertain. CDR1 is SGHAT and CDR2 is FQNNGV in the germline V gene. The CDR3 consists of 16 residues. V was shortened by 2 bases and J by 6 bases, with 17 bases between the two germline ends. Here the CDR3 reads CASSLNPPPTFNEQFF. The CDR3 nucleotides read TGTGCCAGCAGCTTAAACCCCCCGCCGACTTTCAATGAGCAGTTCTTC.

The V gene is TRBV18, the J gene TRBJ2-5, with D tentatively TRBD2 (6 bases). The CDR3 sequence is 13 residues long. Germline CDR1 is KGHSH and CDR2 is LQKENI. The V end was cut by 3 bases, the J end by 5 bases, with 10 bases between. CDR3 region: CASSPPSEETQYF. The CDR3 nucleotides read TGTGCCAGCTCACCCCCTAGCGAGGAGACCCAGTACTTC.

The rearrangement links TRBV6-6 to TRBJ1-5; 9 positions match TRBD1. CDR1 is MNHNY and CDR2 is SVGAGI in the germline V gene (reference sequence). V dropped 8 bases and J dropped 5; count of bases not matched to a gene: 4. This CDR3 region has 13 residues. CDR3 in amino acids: CASGDRGDQPQHF. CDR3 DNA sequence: TGTGCCAGCGGTGACAGGGGGGATCAGCCCCAGCATTTT.

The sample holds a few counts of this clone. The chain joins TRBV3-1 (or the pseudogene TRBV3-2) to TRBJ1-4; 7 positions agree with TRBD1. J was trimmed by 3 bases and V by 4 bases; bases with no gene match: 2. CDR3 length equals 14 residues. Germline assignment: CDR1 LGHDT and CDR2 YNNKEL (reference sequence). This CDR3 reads CASSLGTANEKLFF. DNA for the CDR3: TGTGCCAGCAGCCTTGGGACAGCTAATGAAAAACTGTTTTTT.

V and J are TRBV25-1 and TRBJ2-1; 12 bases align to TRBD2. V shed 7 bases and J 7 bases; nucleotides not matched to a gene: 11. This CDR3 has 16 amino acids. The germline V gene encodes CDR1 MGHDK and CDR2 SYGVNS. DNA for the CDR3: TGTGCCAGCACCCCGCCGGGGACTAGCGGGCCTAATGAGCAGTTCTTC. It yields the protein CASTPPGTSGPNEQFF.

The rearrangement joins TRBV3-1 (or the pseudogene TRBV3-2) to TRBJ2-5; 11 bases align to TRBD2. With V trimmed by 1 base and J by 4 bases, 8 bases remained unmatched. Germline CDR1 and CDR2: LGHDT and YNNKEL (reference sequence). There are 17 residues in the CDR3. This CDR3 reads CASSQVGLAGGPETQYF. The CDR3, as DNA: TGTGCCAGCAGCCAAGTTGGCCTAGCGGGGGGCCCAGAGACCCAGTACTTC.

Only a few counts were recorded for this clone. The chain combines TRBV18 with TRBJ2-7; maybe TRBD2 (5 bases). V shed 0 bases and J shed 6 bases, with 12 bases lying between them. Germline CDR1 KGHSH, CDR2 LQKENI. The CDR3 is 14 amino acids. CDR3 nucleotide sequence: TGTGCCAGCTCACCACCGGAGATCGCGGGCGAGCAGTACGTC. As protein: CASSPPEIAGEQYV.